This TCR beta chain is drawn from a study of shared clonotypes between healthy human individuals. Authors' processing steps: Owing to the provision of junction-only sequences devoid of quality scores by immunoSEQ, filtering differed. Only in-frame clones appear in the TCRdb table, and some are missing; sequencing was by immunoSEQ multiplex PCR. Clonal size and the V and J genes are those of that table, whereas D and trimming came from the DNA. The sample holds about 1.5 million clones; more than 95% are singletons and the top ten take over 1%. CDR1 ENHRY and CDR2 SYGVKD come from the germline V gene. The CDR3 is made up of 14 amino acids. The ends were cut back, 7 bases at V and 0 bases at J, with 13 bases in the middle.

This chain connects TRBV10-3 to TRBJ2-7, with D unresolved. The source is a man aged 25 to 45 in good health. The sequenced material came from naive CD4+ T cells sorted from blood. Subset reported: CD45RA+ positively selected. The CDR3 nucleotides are TGTGCCATCAAAAGTGACACGCGCTCCTACGAGCAGTACTTC. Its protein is CAIKSDTRSYEQYF.